This T cell receptor beta chain was recorded in a study of CD8+CD57+ T cells in acquired aplastic anemia. Study-wide findings and caveats: A set of twenty-nine CD8+ CDR3 sequences was shared between patients and controls, and these sequences appeared highly expressed in patients.

Sequencing was done on patients that had shown CD8+CD57+ cell expansion by flow cytometry. Genomic DNA constituted the template upon which TCR beta VDJ and CDR3 profiling was performed. TCRdb fed the reads into MiXCR, producing one record per CDR3 protein. The sample contains around 150,000 distinct CDR3 sequences, less than 60% of which appear only once. Germline assignment: CDR1 DFQATT and CDR2 SNEGSKA (reference sequence). Deletions cut 3 bases from V and 5 bases from J, with 16 bases between. The CDR3 totals 15 residues. Points on this clonotype: Its antigen is unidentified.

Sequenced sample: sorted CD4+, CD8+, or CD8+CD57+ T cells (not recorded which) from PBMCs. This receptor was taken from a human donor with aplastic anemia. V usage is TRBV20-1 and J usage is TRBJ1-4, with D tentatively TRBD1 (5 bases). Here the CDR3 reads CSARSTGRENEKLFF. DNA of the CDR3: TGCAGTGCTAGGAGCACGGGACGGGAAAATGAAAAACTGTTTTTT.